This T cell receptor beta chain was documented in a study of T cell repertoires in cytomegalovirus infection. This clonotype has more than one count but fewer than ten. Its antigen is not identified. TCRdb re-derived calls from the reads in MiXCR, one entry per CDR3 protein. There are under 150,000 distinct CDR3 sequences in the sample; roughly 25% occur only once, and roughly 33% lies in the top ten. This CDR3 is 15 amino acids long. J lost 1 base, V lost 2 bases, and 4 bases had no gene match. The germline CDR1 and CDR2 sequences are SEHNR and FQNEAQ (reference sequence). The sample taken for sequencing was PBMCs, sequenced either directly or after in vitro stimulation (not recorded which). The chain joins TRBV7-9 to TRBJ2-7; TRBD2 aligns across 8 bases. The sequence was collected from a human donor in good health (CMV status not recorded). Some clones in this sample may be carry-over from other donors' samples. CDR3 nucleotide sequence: TGTGCCAGCAGCTTAAGCGGGAGTAGGTCCTACGAGCAGTACTTC. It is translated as CASSLSGSRSYEQYF. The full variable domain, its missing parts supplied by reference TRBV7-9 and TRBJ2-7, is DTGVSQNPRHKITKRGQNVTFRCDPISEHNRLYWYRQTLGQGPEFLTYFQNEAQLEKSRLLSDRFSAERPKGSFSTLEIQRTEQGDSAMYLCASSLSGSRSYEQYFGPGTRLTVT.